This is a list of T cell receptor beta chains from one sample in a study of beta chain features in type 1 diabetes. Here immunoSEQ multiplex PCR was the method, and the copy in TCRdb shows in-frame clones only, minus some. Of about 220,000 clones listed, roughly a tenth were seen once; the top ten hold roughly 1.3%. Source material: central memory CD4+ T cells from blood. All receptors come from a man between 18 and 35 years old in good health. CDR3s include the opening cysteine and the closing phenylalanine or tryptophan. Each record gives: clone size, J gene, D gene, V gene, CDR3 protein, CDR3 DNA. A D gene is named only where the DNA matches it firmly. Rows give clone size only sometimes, using once, few, many, or a class for an expanded clone.

few,TRBJ2-5,.,TRBV29-1,CSSGRQGETQYF,TGCAGTAGTGGAAGGCAGGGGGAGACCCAGTACTTC
few,TRBJ2-3,.,TRBV28,CASSSAGRTDTQYF,TGTGCCAGCAGTTCGGCAGGACGGACAGATACGCAGTATTTT
.,TRBJ2-1,TRBD2,TRBV5-1,CASSLRSGTGNEQFF,TGCGCCAGCAGCTTGAGGAGCGGGACCGGGAATGAGCAGTTCTTC
few,TRBJ2-3,TRBD2,TRBV4-3,CASSHLLAETSRGDTQYF,TGCGCCAGCAGCCATCTACTAGCGGAAACCTCCAGGGGAGATACGCAGTATTTT
.,TRBJ2-3,.,TRBV6-6,CASSYKASTDTQYF,TGTGCCAGCAGTTATAAGGCTAGCACAGATACGCAGTATTTT
.,TRBJ2-7,.,TRBV19,CASSIGHVSYEQYF,TGTGCCAGTAGTATAGGTCACGTCTCCTACGAGCAGTACTTC
.,TRBJ2-7,TRBD1,TRBV2,CASGTGEWEQYF,TGTGCCAGCGGGACAGGGGAGTGGGAGCAGTACTTC
.,TRBJ2-7,TRBD1,TRBV4-3,CASSQEGRGLYEQYF,TGCGCCAGCAGCCAAGAAGGCAGGGGGCTATACGAGCAGTACTTC
few,TRBJ2-3,TRBD2,TRBV10-3,CAIRGKAGGYTDTQYF,TGTGCCATCAGGGGGAAAGCGGGAGGCTACACAGATACGCAGTATTTT
.,TRBJ2-4,.,TRBV7-2,CASSLGYGERVPGVQYF,TGTGCCAGCAGCTTAGGGTATGGGGAGAGGGTCCCGGGGGTTCAGTACTTC
few,TRBJ2-2,.,TRBV4-2,CASSQQPVGELFF,TGTGCCAGCAGCCAGCAACCCGTCGGGGAGCTGTTTTTT
.,TRBJ2-4,TRBD2,TRBV2,CASRGLALAKNIQYF,TGTGCCAGCAGAGGACTAGCTCTAGCCAAAAACATTCAGTACTTC
many,TRBJ2-1,.,TRBV30,CAWIGKGPYNEQFF,TGTGCCTGGATCGGGAAGGGGCCCTACAATGAGCAGTTCTTC
.,TRBJ2-1,.,TRBV18,CASSPRPDDEQFF,TGTGCCAGCTCACCACGACCCGACGATGAGCAGTTCTTC
few,TRBJ2-1,TRBD2,TRBV28,CASSSFSGSYNEQFF,TGTGCCAGCAGTTCCTTTAGCGGGAGCTACAATGAGCAGTTCTTC
.,TRBJ2-1,TRBD1,TRBV15,CATSRDSRTGRNEQFF,TGTGCCACCAGCAGAGATTCTCGGACAGGGAGGAATGAGCAGTTCTTC
.,TRBJ2-1,TRBD2,TRBV11-2,CASSSPGLAAYNEQFF,TGTGCCAGCAGCTCCCCGGGACTAGCGGCCTACAATGAGCAGTTCTTC
.,TRBJ2-3,TRBD2,TRBV7-9,CASSLTGGLTDTQYF,TGTGCCAGCAGCTTAACGGGAGGGCTGACAGATACGCAGTATTTT
few,TRBJ1-4,TRBD1,TRBV15,CATSGTGGFIEEKLFF,TGTGCCACCAGCGGGACAGGGGGTTTCATAGAGGAAAAACTGTTTTTT
few,TRBJ2-1,TRBD1,TRBV7-9,CASSLVRQGYNEQFF,TGTGCCAGCAGCTTAGTGCGACAGGGCTACAATGAGCAGTTCTTC
many,TRBJ2-3,.,TRBV21-1,CASPDRGTDTQYF,TGTGCCAGCCCTGACAGGGGCACAGATACGCAGTATTTT
.,TRBJ1-4,TRBD1,TRBV9,CASSGGQGVVRKLFF,TGTGCCAGCAGCGGAGGACAGGGGGTTGTAAGAAAACTGTTTTTT
few,TRBJ2-1,.,TRBV6-5,CASKRIAGTDEQFF,TGTGCCAGCAAGAGAATCGCGGGGACGGATGAGCAGTTCTTC
.,TRBJ2-7,TRBD2,TRBV5-1,CASSTHGGGRTSGNNEQYF,TGCGCCAGCAGCACCCATGGCGGAGGGCGTACTAGCGGGAACAACGAGCAGTACTTC
few,TRBJ1-1,.,TRBV9,CASSVRSNTEAFF,TGTGCCAGCAGCGTTCGTTCGAACACTGAAGCTTTCTTT
many,TRBJ2-4,.,TRBV15,CATSRDLAKNIQYF,TGTGCCACCAGCAGGGATCTAGCCAAAAACATTCAGTACTTC
few,TRBJ2-7,.,TRBV7-2,CASSSGLWDEQYF,TGTGCCAGCAGCTCGGGACTGTGGGACGAGCAGTACTTC
.,TRBJ1-2,.,TRBV18,CASSPGRDIYGYTF,TGTGCCAGCTCACCAGGTCGGGACATCTATGGCTACACCTTC
few,TRBJ1-1,.,TRBV4-3,CASSQDTGGQALRTEAFF,TGCGCCAGCAGCCAAGATACCGGAGGGCAGGCCCTAAGGACTGAAGCTTTCTTT
.,TRBJ1-2,TRBD1,TRBV28,CAVPGTGDGGYTF,TGTGCCGTCCCTGGGACAGGGGATGGAGGCTACACCTTC
.,TRBJ2-5,TRBD1,TRBV5-1,CASSFDRGRETQYF,TGCGCCAGCAGCTTCGACAGGGGGCGGGAGACCCAGTACTTC
.,TRBJ1-1,TRBD1,TRBV7-2,CASSLFGTDQYEAFF,TGTGCCAGCAGCTTGTTCGGGACAGACCAATATGAAGCTTTCTTT
few,TRBJ2-4,.,TRBV7-6,CASSLERGGSKNIQYF,TGTGCCAGCAGCTTAGAGAGAGGAGGGTCCAAAAACATTCAGTACTTC
.,TRBJ2-3,TRBD1,TRBV7-3,CASSSGTGRTDTQYF,TGTGCCAGCAGCTCCGGGACAGGGCGCACAGATACGCAGTATTTT
.,TRBJ1-2,.,TRBV5-1,CASSLDSPYGYTF,TGCGCCAGCAGCTTGGACAGCCCCTATGGCTACACCTTC
few,TRBJ2-7,.,TRBV19,CASSDSISYEQYF,TGTGCCAGTTCGGACAGTATCTCCTACGAGCAGTACTTC
.,TRBJ2-1,TRBD2,TRBV30,CAGSVQSAGGKQFF,TGTGCCGGGAGTGTACAGTCAGCGGGAGGAAAGCAGTTCTTC
many,TRBJ2-7,.,TRBV7-8,CASSLKYEQYF,TGTGCCAGCAGCCTGAAATACGAGCAGTACTTC
few,TRBJ2-1,.,TRBV30,CAWSVLIPTDNEQFF,TGTGCCTGGAGTGTACTTATCCCGACAGACAATGAGCAGTTCTTC